The 18 T cell receptor beta chains listed next were all sequenced from one sample in a study of blood T cell repertoires in COVID-19. Assay: immunoSEQ multiplex PCR; the TCRdb copy retains only in-frame clones and omits some. The sample consists of about 160,000 clones, 85% of them appearing once. Sequencing used peripheral blood. Receptor source: a human donor with acute or convalescent COVID-19. The donor label of this sample is uncertain.

The chain joins TRBV7-2 to TRBJ1-2; 11 bases align to TRBD1. The CDR3 consists of 17 residues. J lost 6 bases, V lost 1 base, and 10 bases had no gene match. Germline values: CDR1 SGHTA, CDR2 FQGNSA. CDR3 sequence: CASSLGTGGQKSHGYTF. For the CDR3, the DNA is TGTGCCAGCAGCTTAGGGACAGGGGGCCAGAAATCTCATGGCTACACCTTC.

The chain employs TRBV9 and TRBJ2-7, with 10 positions matching TRBD1. Per germline, CDR1 SGDLS and CDR2 YYNGEE. This CDR3 region has 16 residues. The V segment lost 4 bases and the J segment 1 base; nucleotides outside the gene matches: 8. The CDR3: CASSLEPGQGSYEQYF. CDR3 DNA: TGTGCCAGCAGCCTAGAGCCGGGACAGGGGTCCTACGAGCAGTACTTC.

The chain carries TRBV5-5 and TRBJ2-3; D perhaps matches TRBD1 (5 bases). Per the germline V gene, CDR1 is SGHKS and CDR2 is YYEKEE (reference sequence). CDR3 length: 15 amino acids. V lost 2 bases and J 6 bases, leaving 16 bases between the germline ends. CDR3 DNA: TGTGCCAGCAGCTTCCCTCCACCCAGGGCTGATACGCAGTATTTT. It yields the protein CASSFPPPRADTQYF.

This chain connects TRBV7-2 to TRBJ1-6, with D tentatively TRBD1 (6 bases). Germline V gives CDR1 SGHTA, CDR2 FQGNSA. V shed 4 bases and J shed 6 bases, with 13 bases lying between them. The CDR3 sequence is 15 residues long. The CDR3 nucleotides are TGTGCCAGCAGCTCAGGACAGCTTTCTAATTCACCCCTCCACTTT. This gives the protein CASSSGQLSNSPLHF.

The chain recombines TRBV7-8 with TRBJ2-3, with D tentatively TRBD2 (6 bases). Trimming took off 6 bases at V and 0 bases at J, with 19 bases between the two ends. Germline CDR1 reads SGHVS; CDR2 reads FQNEAQ. This CDR3 is built from 17 residues. The chain's CDR3 is CASRLKQPGTSTDTQYF. In DNA, the CDR3 is TGTGCCAGCAGGCTTAAACAACCCGGGACTAGCACAGATACGCAGTATTTT.

The rearrangement links TRBV27 to TRBJ1-1, with 7 bases lining up with TRBD1. CDR3 length: 14 residues. The trim removed 4 bases at V and 4 bases at J, leaving 6 bases unmatched. From germline, CDR1 is MNHEY and CDR2 SMNVEV (reference sequence). The CDR3 loop reads CASSWGQIGTEAFF. The CDR3 DNA is TGTGCCAGCAGTTGGGGACAGATTGGCACTGAAGCTTTCTTT.

As for this clone: Other DNA variants within this sample encode the same CDR3. The rearrangement joins TRBV7-8 to TRBJ1-1; D may be TRBD1 (5 bases). Trimming took 2 bases from V and 4 from J, leaving 8 bases between them. CDR1 is SGHVS, CDR2 FQNEAQ, per germline. The CDR3 runs 13 residues. The CDR3 loop reads CASSLTGGTEAFF. The CDR3 nucleotides read TGTGCCAGCAGCTTAACGGGGGGCACTGAAGCTTTCTTT. The entire variable domain, with the rest obtained from reference TRBV7-8 and TRBJ1-1, is as follows: GAGVSQSPRYKVAKRGQDVALRCDPISGHVSLFWYQQALGQGPEFLTYFQNEAQLDKSGLPSDRFFAERPEGSVSTLKIQRTQQEDSAVYLCASSLTGGTEAFFGQGTRLTVV.

The V and J genes are TRBV7-9 and TRBJ2-7; D is undetermined. CDR3 length equals 13 residues. Germline CDR1 is SEHNR and CDR2 is FQNEAQ (reference sequence). V lost 2 bases and J 3 bases, leaving 8 bases between the germline ends. For the CDR3, the DNA is TGTGCCAGCAGCTTACCGAGCCGCTACGAGCAGTACTTC. Its protein product is CASSLPSRYEQYF.

This chain uses TRBV5-1 with TRBJ2-5; 7 nucleotides align to TRBD1. CDR3 size: 16 residues. Germline assignment: CDR1 SGHRS and CDR2 YFSETQ. V was clipped by 6 bases and J by 4 bases; unmatched bases: 15. The CDR3 sequence is CASTRPLGQAGETQYF. CDR3 bases: TGCGCCAGCACCCGACCCCTCGGACAGGCGGGAGAGACCCAGTACTTC.

J is TRBJ1-5 and V is TRBV4-2; D ambiguous. Trimming took 1 base from V and 1 from J, leaving 5 bases between them. The CDR3 is 14 residues long. Per the germline V gene, CDR1 is LGHNA and CDR2 is YNFKEQ. The CDR3 DNA reads TGTGCCAGCAGCCAAGGGGCAAGCAATCAGCCCCAGCATTTT. Amino acids: CASSQGASNQPQHF.

This chain uses TRBV28 with TRBJ1-2; no definite D call. Per germline, CDR1 MDHEN and CDR2 SYDVKM. V lost 8 bases and J lost 3, with 7 bases in between. The CDR3 runs 11 residues. In DNA form, the CDR3 reads TGTGCCAGCGAGGGCGACTATGGCTACACCTTC. It specifies CASEGDYGYTF.

This CDR3 is CAIKTGDQPQHF. CDR3 coding DNA: TGTGCCATCAAGACAGGGGATCAGCCCCAGCATTTT. The genes are TRBV10-3 and TRBJ1-5; 8 bases fit TRBD1. Looked up from germline, CDR1 is ENHRY and CDR2 is SYGVKD. Trimming cost V 7 bases and J 5 bases; bases outside gene matches: 1. This CDR3 is 12 amino acids long.

The CDR3 bases are TGCAGCGTTCGACCCAGGTACAACTCTGGAAACACCATATATTTT. Amino acid sequence: CSVRPRYNSGNTIYF. The V and J genes are TRBV29-1 and TRBJ1-3; D gene unclear. The CDR3 loop spans 15 amino acids. CDR1 is SQVTM and CDR2 is ANQGSEA in the germline V gene. With 5 bases removed from V and 0 bases from J, the gap between germline ends came to 14 bases.

This clone was counted between two and nine times. The chain joins TRBV5-1 to TRBJ2-7; D unresolved. There are 14 residues in the CDR3. Trimming took 0 bases from V and 2 from J, leaving 9 bases between them. Per the germline V gene, CDR1 is SGHRS and CDR2 is YFSETQ. The CDR3 reads CASSLGASTYEQYF. Written as DNA, the CDR3 is TGCGCCAGCAGCTTGGGAGCGTCTACCTACGAGCAGTACTTC.

The chain is built from TRBV19 and TRBJ2-1; 9 bases line up with TRBD2. This CDR3 contains 14 residues. The germline V gene has CDR1 LNHDA and CDR2 SQIVND (reference sequence). V was clipped by 8 bases and J by 1 base; unmatched bases: 3. The CDR3 loop reads CASSSGGSYNEQFF. In nucleotides, the CDR3 is TGTGCCAGTTCCAGCGGGGGGTCCTACAATGAGCAGTTCTTC.

The chain carries TRBV2 and TRBJ1-1; D possibly corresponds to TRBD1 (5 bases). Trimming removed 5 bases at V and 11 bases at J, with 12 bases between. Germline CDR1 is SNHLY and CDR2 is FYNNEI. The CDR3 length is 11 residues. The DNA of the CDR3 is TGTGCCAGCAGTACTGGGGGGAAGGCTTTCTTT. Encoded protein: CASSTGGKAFF.

This chain links TRBV28 with TRBJ2-7; TRBD1 matches at 8 bases. Trimming removed 5 bases from V and 3 bases from J; junction bases left unmatched: 9. This CDR3 region has 15 residues. The V gene's germline CDR1 is MDHEN and CDR2 SYDVKM. The CDR3 DNA reads TGTGCCAGCAGTCAGAGACAGGGGAAAAACTACGAGCAGTACTTC. Protein sequence: CASSQRQGKNYEQYF.

The rearrangement links TRBV10-3 to TRBJ2-7; tentative D call: TRBD1 (5 bases). The CDR3 is 14 amino acids. CDR1 is ENHRY, CDR2 SYGVKD, per germline. The V gene lost 6 bases and the J gene lost 0 bases, with 12 bases spanning the gap. CDR3 DNA sequence: TGTGCCATCAGGGATACAGGTATCTCCTACGAGCAGTACTTC. This encodes CAIRDTGISYEQYF.